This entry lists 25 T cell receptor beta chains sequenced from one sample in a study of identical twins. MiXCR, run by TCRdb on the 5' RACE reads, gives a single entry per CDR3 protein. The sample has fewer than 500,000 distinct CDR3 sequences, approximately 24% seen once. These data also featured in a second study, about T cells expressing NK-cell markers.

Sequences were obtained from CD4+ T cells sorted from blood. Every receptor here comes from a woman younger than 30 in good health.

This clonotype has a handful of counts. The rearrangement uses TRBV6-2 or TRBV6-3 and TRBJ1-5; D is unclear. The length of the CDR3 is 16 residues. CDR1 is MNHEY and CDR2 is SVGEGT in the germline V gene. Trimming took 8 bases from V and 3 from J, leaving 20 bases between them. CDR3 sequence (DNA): TGTGCCAGCGGGCCTTCAGGCCGACTAAACAATCAGCCCCAGCATTTT. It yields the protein CASGPSGRLNNQPQHF.

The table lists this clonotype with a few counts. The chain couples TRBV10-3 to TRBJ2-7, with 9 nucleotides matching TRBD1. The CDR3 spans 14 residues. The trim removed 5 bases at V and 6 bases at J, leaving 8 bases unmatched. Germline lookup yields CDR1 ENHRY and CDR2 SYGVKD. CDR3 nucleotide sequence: TGTGCCATCAGTCCACCGGGACAGGGCGGCGAGCAGTACTTC. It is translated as CAISPPGQGGEQYF.

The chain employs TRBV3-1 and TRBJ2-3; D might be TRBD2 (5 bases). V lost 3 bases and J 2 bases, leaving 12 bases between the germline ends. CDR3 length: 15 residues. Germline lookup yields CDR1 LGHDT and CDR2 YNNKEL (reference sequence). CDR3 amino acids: CASSHPRGNTDTQYF. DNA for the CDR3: TGTGCCAGCAGCCACCCAAGAGGGAACACAGATACGCAGTATTTT.

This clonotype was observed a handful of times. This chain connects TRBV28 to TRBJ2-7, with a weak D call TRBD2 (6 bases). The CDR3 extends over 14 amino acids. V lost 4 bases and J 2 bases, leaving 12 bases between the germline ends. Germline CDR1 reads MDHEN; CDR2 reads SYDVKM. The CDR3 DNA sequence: TGTGCCAGCAGTTCTAGCGTGATCGCCTACGAGCAGTACTTC. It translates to CASSSSVIAYEQYF.

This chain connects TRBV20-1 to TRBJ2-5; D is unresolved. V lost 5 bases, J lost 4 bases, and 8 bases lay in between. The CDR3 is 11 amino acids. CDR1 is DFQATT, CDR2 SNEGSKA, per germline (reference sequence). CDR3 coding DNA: TGCAGTGCTGGCTCTTCAGAGACCCAGTACTTC. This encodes CSAGSSETQYF.

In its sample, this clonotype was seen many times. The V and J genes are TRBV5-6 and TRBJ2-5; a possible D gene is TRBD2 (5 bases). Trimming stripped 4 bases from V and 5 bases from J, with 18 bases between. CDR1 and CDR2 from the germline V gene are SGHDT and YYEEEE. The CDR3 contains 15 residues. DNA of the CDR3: TGTGCCAGCAGCCCCGGTGGAGGTCATGTGGAGACCCAGTACTTC. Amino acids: CASSPGGGHVETQYF.

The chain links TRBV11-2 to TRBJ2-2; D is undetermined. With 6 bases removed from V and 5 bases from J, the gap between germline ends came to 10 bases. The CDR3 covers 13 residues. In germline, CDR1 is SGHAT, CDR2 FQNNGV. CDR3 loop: CASRTLRTGELFF. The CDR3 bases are TGTGCCAGCAGAACACTTCGAACCGGGGAGCTGTTTTTT. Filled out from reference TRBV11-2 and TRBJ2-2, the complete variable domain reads EAGVAQSPRYKIIEKRQSVAFWCNPISGHATLYWYQQILGQGPKLLIQFQNNGVVDDSQLPKDRFSAERLKGVDSTLKIQPAKLEDSAVYLCASRTLRTGELFFGEGSRLTVL.

CDR3 amino acids: CSAPGPRRSNEQFF. For the CDR3, the DNA is TGCAGTGCTCCTGGCCCCCGGAGGAGCAATGAGCAGTTCTTC. V usage is TRBV20-1 and J usage is TRBJ2-1, with D perhaps TRBD2 (5 bases). V was trimmed by 5 bases and J by 6 bases, leaving 17 bases between them. Germline CDR1 is DFQATT and CDR2 is SNEGSKA (reference sequence). The CDR3 extends over 14 amino acids.

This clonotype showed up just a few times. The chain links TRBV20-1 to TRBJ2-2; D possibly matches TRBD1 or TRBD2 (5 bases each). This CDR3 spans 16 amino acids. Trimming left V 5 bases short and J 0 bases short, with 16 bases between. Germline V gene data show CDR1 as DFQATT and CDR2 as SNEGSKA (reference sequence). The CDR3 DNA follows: TGCAGTGCTTCCCCGGGACCCGTCGCGAACACCGGGGAGCTGTTTTTT. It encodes CSASPGPVANTGELFF.

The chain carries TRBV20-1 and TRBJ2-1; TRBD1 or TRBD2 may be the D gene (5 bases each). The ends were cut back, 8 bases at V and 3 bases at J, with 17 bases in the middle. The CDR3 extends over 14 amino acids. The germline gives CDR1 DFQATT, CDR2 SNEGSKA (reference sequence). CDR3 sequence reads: CSSRPRGRYNEQFF. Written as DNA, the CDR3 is TGCAGTTCCCGCCCTAGGGGACGCTACAATGAGCAGTTCTTC.

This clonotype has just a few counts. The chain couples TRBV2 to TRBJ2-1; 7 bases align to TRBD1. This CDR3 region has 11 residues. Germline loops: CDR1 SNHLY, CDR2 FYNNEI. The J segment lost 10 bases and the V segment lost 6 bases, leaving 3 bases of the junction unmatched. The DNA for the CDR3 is TGTGCCAGCAGACAGGGGAACGAGCAGTTCTTC. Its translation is CASRQGNEQFF.

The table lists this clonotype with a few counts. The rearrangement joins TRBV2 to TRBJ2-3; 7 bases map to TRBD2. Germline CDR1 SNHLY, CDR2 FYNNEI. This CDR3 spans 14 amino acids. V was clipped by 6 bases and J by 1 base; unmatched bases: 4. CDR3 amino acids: CASRVGLGTDTQYF. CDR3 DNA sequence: TGTGCCAGCAGGGTTGGACTAGGCACAGATACGCAGTATTTT.

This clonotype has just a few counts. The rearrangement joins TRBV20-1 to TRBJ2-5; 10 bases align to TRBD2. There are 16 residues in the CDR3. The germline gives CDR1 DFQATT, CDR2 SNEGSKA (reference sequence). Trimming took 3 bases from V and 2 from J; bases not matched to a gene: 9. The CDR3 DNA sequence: TGCAGTGCTAGGCAGGGTAGCGGGGGGATACAAGAGACCCAGTACTTC. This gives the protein CSARQGSGGIQETQYF.

The CDR3 reads CASSTDNYGYTF. In DNA, the CDR3 is TGTGCCAGCAGCACCGACAACTATGGCTACACCTTC. The chain uses TRBV13 and TRBJ1-2; D gene ambiguous. Trimming took 5 bases from V and 2 from J, leaving 6 bases between them. CDR3 length: 12 residues. Germline loops: CDR1 PRHDT, CDR2 FYEKMQ (reference sequence).

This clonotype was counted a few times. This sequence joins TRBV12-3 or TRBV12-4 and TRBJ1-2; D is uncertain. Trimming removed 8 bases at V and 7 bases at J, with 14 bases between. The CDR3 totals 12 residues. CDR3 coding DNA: TGTGCCAGCCGATTATTCACTGGTGGCTACACCTTC. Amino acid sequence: CASRLFTGGYTF.

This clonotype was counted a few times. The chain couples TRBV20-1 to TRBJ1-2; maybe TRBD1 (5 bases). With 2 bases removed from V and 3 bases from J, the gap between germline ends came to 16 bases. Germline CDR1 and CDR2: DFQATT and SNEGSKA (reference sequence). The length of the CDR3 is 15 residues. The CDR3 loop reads CSARSTGTGDYGYTF. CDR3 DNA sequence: TGCAGTGCTAGATCTACCGGGACGGGGGACTATGGCTACACCTTC.

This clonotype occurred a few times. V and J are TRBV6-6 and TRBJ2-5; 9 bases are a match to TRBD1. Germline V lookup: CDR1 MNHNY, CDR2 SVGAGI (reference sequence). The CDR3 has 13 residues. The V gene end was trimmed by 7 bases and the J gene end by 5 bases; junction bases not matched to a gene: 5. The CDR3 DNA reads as TGTGCCAGCAAGGGGACAGGGTTTGAGACCCAGTACTTC. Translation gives CASKGTGFETQYF.

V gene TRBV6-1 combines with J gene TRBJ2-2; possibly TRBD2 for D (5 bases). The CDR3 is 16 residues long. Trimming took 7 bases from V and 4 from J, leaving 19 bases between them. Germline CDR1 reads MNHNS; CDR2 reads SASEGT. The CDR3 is CASTPFFREPTGELFF. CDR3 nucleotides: TGTGCCAGCACCCCGTTTTTCCGGGAACCCACCGGGGAGCTGTTTTTT.

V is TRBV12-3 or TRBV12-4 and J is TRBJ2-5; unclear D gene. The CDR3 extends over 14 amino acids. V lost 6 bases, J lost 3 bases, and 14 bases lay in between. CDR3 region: CASSTRMAEETQYF. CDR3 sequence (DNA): TGTGCCAGCAGCACAAGAATGGCGGAAGAGACCCAGTACTTC.

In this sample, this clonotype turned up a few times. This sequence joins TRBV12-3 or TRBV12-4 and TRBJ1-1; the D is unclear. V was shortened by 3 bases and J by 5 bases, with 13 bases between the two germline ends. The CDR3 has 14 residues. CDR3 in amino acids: CASSLKGRRTEAFF. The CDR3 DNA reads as TGTGCCAGCAGTTTGAAGGGAAGAAGAACTGAAGCTTTCTTT.

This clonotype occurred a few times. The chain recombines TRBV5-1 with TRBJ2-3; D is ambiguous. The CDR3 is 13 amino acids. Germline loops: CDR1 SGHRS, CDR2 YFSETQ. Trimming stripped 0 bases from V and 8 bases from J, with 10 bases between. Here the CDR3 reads CASSLAAVVTQYF. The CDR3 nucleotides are TGCGCCAGCAGCTTGGCGGCCGTGGTTACGCAGTATTTT.

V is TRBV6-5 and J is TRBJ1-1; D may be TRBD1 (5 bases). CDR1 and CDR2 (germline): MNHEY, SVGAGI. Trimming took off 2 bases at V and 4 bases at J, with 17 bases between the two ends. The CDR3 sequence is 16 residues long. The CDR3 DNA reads TGTGCCAGCAGTTACCTCCGGGGCAATAGGCGCACTGAAGCTTTCTTT. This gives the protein CASSYLRGNRRTEAFF.

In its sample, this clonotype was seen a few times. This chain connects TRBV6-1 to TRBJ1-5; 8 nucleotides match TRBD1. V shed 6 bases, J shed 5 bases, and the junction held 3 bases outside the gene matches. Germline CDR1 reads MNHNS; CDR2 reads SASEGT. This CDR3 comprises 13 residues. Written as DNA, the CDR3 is TGTGCCAGCAGACCGGACAGGGATCAGCCCCAGCATTTT. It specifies CASRPDRDQPQHF.

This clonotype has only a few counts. The CDR3 is CASKWREGNEQFF. As DNA, the CDR3 is TGTGCCAGCAAGTGGCGGGAGGGCAATGAGCAGTTCTTC. This chain uses TRBV27 with TRBJ2-1; TRBD2 aligns across 9 bases. The V and J ends lost 7 bases and 6 bases, in that order; junction bases with no gene match: 4. This CDR3 region has 13 residues. The germline CDR1 and CDR2 sequences are MNHEY and SMNVEV (reference sequence).

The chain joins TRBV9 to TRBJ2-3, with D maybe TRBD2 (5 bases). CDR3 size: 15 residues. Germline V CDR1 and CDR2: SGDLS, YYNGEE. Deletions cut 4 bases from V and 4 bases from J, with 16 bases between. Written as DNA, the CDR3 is TGTGCCAGCAGCACGGGGAGTTCCGGGGCAGATACGCAGTATTTT. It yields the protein CASSTGSSGADTQYF.